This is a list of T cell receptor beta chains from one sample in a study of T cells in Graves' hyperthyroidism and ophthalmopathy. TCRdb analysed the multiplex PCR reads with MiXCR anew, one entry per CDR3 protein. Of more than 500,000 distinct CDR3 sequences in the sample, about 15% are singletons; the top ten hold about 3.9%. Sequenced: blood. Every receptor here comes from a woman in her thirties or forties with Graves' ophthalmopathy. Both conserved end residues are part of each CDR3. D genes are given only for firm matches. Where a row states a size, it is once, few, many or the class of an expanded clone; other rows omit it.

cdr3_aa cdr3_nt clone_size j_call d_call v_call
CASRERLNYGYTF TGTGCCAGCAGGGAAAGACTTAACTATGGCTACACCTTC - TRBJ1-2 - TRBV27
CVSSLRTGQETQYF TGTGTCAGCAGCCTACGGACAGGGCAAGAGACCCAGTACTTC once TRBJ2-5 TRBD1 TRBV11-2
CASSERGDQPQHF TGTGCCAGCAGTGAGCGAGGAGATCAGCCCCAGCATTTT many TRBJ1-5 - TRBV25-1
CASSYSPSGAANTQYF TGTGCCAGCAGTTACTCACCTAGCGGGGCCGCCAATACGCAGTATTTT many TRBJ2-3 TRBD2 TRBV6-5
CASSLGAQGSGELFF TGCGCCAGCAGCTTGGGGGCCCAGGGTTCCGGGGAGCTGTTTTTT many TRBJ2-2 - TRBV5-1
CASSHPSFYEQYF TGTGCCAGCAGTCACCCTAGCTTCTACGAGCAGTACTTC many TRBJ2-7 - TRBV12-3/TRBV12-4
CASSPQGFGYTF TGTGCCAGCAGTCCACAGGGGTTTGGCTACACCTTC many TRBJ1-2 TRBD1 TRBV28
CASTPSYTGTTDGYTF TGTGCCAGCACCCCCTCTTACACCGGGACGACCGATGGCTACACCTTC many TRBJ1-2 - TRBV6-2/TRBV6-3
CASSLGGGSALYEQYF TGTGCCAGCAGCTTAGGCGGCGGGAGCGCCCTCTATGAGCAGTACTTC - TRBJ2-7 TRBD2 TRBV11-2
CASSPGLAGTLQETQYF TGTGCCAGCAGCCCGGGACTAGCGGGAACCTTACAAGAGACCCAGTACTTC many TRBJ2-5 TRBD2 TRBV7-8
CASSQGAGRLETQYF TGTGCCAGCAGCCAAGGGGCGGGCCGACTAGAGACCCAGTACTTC - TRBJ2-5 - TRBV3-1
CASSPQRRWETQYF TGTGCCAGCAGTCCCCAGCGGAGATGGGAGACCCAGTACTTC many TRBJ2-5 - TRBV28
CASSIVQGAFGYTF TGTGCCAGTAGTATAGTACAGGGGGCGTTCGGCTACACCTTC many TRBJ1-2 TRBD1 TRBV19
CASSLGPGANTEAFF TGTGCCAGCAGCTTAGGGCCGGGGGCGAACACTGAAGCTTTCTTT many TRBJ1-1 - TRBV11-1
CASSSYGQGHEQYF TGTGCCAGCAGCAGTTACGGACAGGGCCACGAGCAGTACTTC - TRBJ2-7 TRBD1 TRBV7-8
CASSRPSGTSSYNEQFF TGTGCCAGCAGTCGTCCTTCCGGGACTAGCAGCTACAATGAGCAGTTCTTC - TRBJ2-1 TRBD2 TRBV6-2/TRBV6-3
CATSRLEGELFF TGTGCCACCAGCCGACTTGAGGGGGAGCTGTTTTTT many TRBJ2-2 - TRBV15
CASSSGQGSPWHGYTF TGTGCCAGCAGTTCGGGACAGGGGTCCCCCTGGCATGGCTACACCTTC many TRBJ1-2 TRBD1 TRBV28
CASSEALRRNGNQPQHF TGTGCCAGCAGTGAAGCGCTTCGGAGAAACGGCAATCAGCCCCAGCATTTT many TRBJ1-5 - TRBV6-1
CASSKAPLRGYTF TGTGCCAGCAGTAAAGCTCCCCTCCGAGGCTACACCTTC many TRBJ1-2 - TRBV12-3/TRBV12-4
CASSLGRKNQPQHF TGTGCCAGCAGTTTAGGCAGGAAGAATCAGCCCCAGCATTTT many TRBJ1-5 - TRBV27
CSAPGGGITEAFF TGCAGCGCCCCGGGGGGGGGGATAACTGAAGCTTTCTTT many TRBJ1-1 - TRBV29-1
CASSFGLNNEQFF TGTGCCAGCAGTTTTGGCCTCAACAATGAGCAGTTCTTC many TRBJ2-1 - TRBV6-5
CASSSKTYEQYF TGTGCCAGCAGTTCTAAGACCTACGAGCAGTACTTC many TRBJ2-7 - TRBV6-2/TRBV6-3
CAISEVTPGELFF TGTGCCATCAGTGAAGTGACCCCCGGGGAGCTGTTTTTT many TRBJ2-2 - TRBV10-3
CASSSSSGRRNGYTF TGTGCCAGCAGTTCTTCCTCAGGGCGCAGAAATGGCTACACCTTC many TRBJ1-2 - TRBV28
CASSLEWYEQYF TGTGCCAGCAGCTTAGAGTGGTACGAGCAGTACTTC many TRBJ2-7 - TRBV7-9
CASSFRASGTYEQYF TGTGCCAGCAGTTTCCGGGCTAGCGGGACCTACGAGCAGTACTTC - TRBJ2-7 TRBD2 TRBV27
CASSSGAHNSPLHF TGTGCCAGCAGTTCAGGAGCCCATAATTCACCCCTCCACTTT many TRBJ1-6 - TRBV2
CASSGDSGGYEQYF TGTGCCAGCAGTGGGGATAGCGGGGGCTACGAGCAGTACTTC many TRBJ2-7 TRBD2 TRBV28
CSAKLGLAGETQYF TGCAGTGCTAAGCTCGGTCTAGCGGGCGAGACCCAGTACTTC many TRBJ2-5 TRBD2 TRBV20-1
CASSRVLGQTLANQPQHF TGTGCCAGCAGCCGAGTGTTGGGCCAGACTCTAGCCAATCAGCCCCAGCATTTT many TRBJ1-5 - TRBV28
CASSPLLGGNSPLHF TGTGCCAGCAGCCCGCTGCTGGGGGGGAATTCACCCCTCCACTTT few TRBJ1-6 - TRBV7-2
CASSLGGQGRTQYF TGTGCCAGCAGTTTGGGAGGACAGGGGAGGACCCAGTACTTC many TRBJ2-5 TRBD1 TRBV28
CASSWGAGPYEQYF TGTGCCAGCAGTTGGGGGGCAGGGCCCTACGAGCAGTACTTC many TRBJ2-7 - TRBV27
CASSLRTSGSTGETQYF TGTGCCAGCAGTTTAAGGACTAGCGGGTCCACCGGTGAGACCCAGTACTTC many TRBJ2-5 TRBD2 TRBV12-3/TRBV12-4
CASRTGGGSNQPQHF TGCGCCAGCAGGACAGGCGGGGGTAGCAATCAGCCCCAGCATTTT many TRBJ1-5 - TRBV10-2
CASSHGWSQPQHF TGTGCCAGCAGCCATGGGTGGAGTCAGCCCCAGCATTTT - TRBJ1-5 - TRBV3-2
CAIQPGGKGYEQYF TGTGCCATCCAGCCCGGGGGCAAGGGCTACGAGCAGTACTTC many TRBJ2-7 - TRBV6-5
CAWSGVETQYF TGTGCCTGGAGTGGGGTGGAGACCCAGTACTTC many TRBJ2-5 - TRBV30
CASSLVNGGEQYF TGTGCCAGCAGTTTAGTAAACGGGGGCGAGCAGTACTTC few TRBJ2-7 - TRBV12-3/TRBV12-4
CANPPGLADQETQYF TGTGCCAACCCTCCGGGACTAGCGGATCAAGAGACCCAGTACTTC many TRBJ2-5 TRBD2 TRBV2
CSAPSLSGTSNQPQHF TGCAGTGCTCCAAGCCTATCCGGGACGTCAAATCAGCCCCAGCATTTT many TRBJ1-5 - TRBV20-1
CASRPGTRDQETQYF TGTGCCAGCAGGCCCGGGACTAGGGATCAAGAGACCCAGTACTTC many TRBJ2-5 TRBD2 TRBV6-2/TRBV6-3
CASSSPAGGRYEQYF TGTGCCAGTAGCTCTCCTGCAGGGGGAAGGTACGAGCAGTACTTC - TRBJ2-7 TRBD1 TRBV19
CASSLAPLQGTYGYTF TGCGCCAGCAGCTTGGCACCACTACAGGGGACCTATGGCTACACCTTC many TRBJ1-2 TRBD1 TRBV5-1
CASGFEGFYGYTF TGTGCTAGTGGTTTTGAGGGATTTTATGGCTACACCTTC many TRBJ1-2 - TRBV12-5
CAWSGGVTTGELFF TGTGCCTGGAGCGGGGGGGTGACCACCGGGGAGCTGTTTTTT once TRBJ2-2 TRBD2 TRBV30
CASTPRRTSSYEQYF TGTGCCAGCACCCCTAGACGGACTAGTTCCTACGAGCAGTACTTC - TRBJ2-7 TRBD2 TRBV11-3
CASSQGTFTYEQYF TGTGCCAGCAGCCAAGGGACTTTTACCTACGAGCAGTACTTC - TRBJ2-7 - TRBV3-1
CASSLVGGWNEAFF TGTGCCAGCAGCTTAGTCGGGGGGTGGAATGAAGCTTTCTTT few TRBJ1-1 - TRBV7-2
CSTRGANSYEQYF TGCAGCACTCGTGGGGCTAACTCCTACGAGCAGTACTTC many TRBJ2-7 - TRBV29-1
CASTFGAGEQYF TGTGCCAGCACCTTTGGGGCGGGCGAGCAGTACTTC many TRBJ2-7 - TRBV6-5